This T cell receptor (beta chain) was sequenced during a study of T cell repertoires in cytomegalovirus infection. Points on this clonotype: Its cognate antigen is unknown.

The CDR3 extends over 18 amino acids. J was trimmed by 0 bases and V by 5 bases; bases with no gene match: 10. Germline CDR1 SGHVS, CDR2 FQNEAQ. TCRdb called the reads again in MiXCR, with one record for every CDR3 protein. The sample yields more than 75,000 distinct CDR3 sequences, roughly 29% seen once. The source was CD8+ T cells from cultured PBMCs, collected from culture after CMV antigen stimulation. The chain links TRBV7-8 to TRBJ2-6; 7 bases fit TRBD2. The source of this sequence is a human donor in good health (CMV status not recorded). Some clones in this sample may be carry-over from other donors' samples. The CDR3 DNA reads TGTGCCAGCAGCCCTGTCGGGGGGAGCGGCTCTGGGGCCAACGTCCTGACTTTC. Translation gives CASSPVGGSGSGANVLTF.